This T cell receptor beta chain was obtained from a study of cytomegalovirus exposure and HLA in healthy donors. Notes on the study in general: One cluster of highly shared sequence variants probably arose as a sequencing artifact. Fewer N-insertions (relative to the roughly 610-donor mean) were reportedly seen in an Asian-associated ancestry cluster in a later analysis. Some V segments (TRBV6-2 and TRBV6-3 among them) were excluded as indistinguishable. Several of the most significant clusters appeared linked to common viral pathogens, based on a later analysis.

Use of 60 Vbeta and 13 Jbeta primers characterized the PCR. Sequencing used immunoSEQ multiplex PCR; TCRdb keeps in-frame clones, though not all of them. This sample has around 200,000 clones, with around 86% found just once. Details on this clone: Its specificity is not known.

The length of the CDR3 is 15 residues. Trimming shortened V by 1 base and J by 5 bases, and 13 bases separated the two germline ends. From germline, CDR1 is SGHDT and CDR2 YYEEEE. Source material: PBMCs. The chain carries TRBV5-6 and TRBJ1-5; D ambiguous. This TCR was recovered from a woman aged 18-29 years in good health and CMV-seronegative. The DNA of the CDR3 is TGTGCCAGCAGCTTGTACAGCCTTCGTGATCAGCCCCAGCATTTT. It translates to CASSLYSLRDQPQHF.